The present T cell receptor (beta chain) was sequenced within a study of blood T cell repertoires in COVID-19. Authors' analysis steps: Cell counts per sample came from amplifying reference gene primers. Only in-frame clones appear in the TCRdb table, and some are missing; sequencing was by immunoSEQ multiplex PCR. V and J calls and clone size are given by that table; D and trimming were obtained from the DNA. The sample has roughly 280,000 clones, approximately 90% seen once. This study enrolled people aged about 18 to 95 from about two dozen US geographic areas. Allocation to cohorts depended on clinical history reported by the participants. Germline CDR1 and CDR2: SNHLY and FYNNEI. The V end was cut by 4 bases, the J end by 4 bases, with 7 bases between. This CDR3 contains 12 residues.

Sample: PBMCs or T cells enriched from blood (not recorded which). This chain uses TRBV2 with TRBJ1-2, with D unresolved. The receptor comes from a woman aged 45-65 years who had recovered from COVID-19. This chain's CDR3 is CASSASLYGYTF. CDR3 nucleotides: TGTGCCAGCAGTGCCTCCCTCTATGGCTACACCTTC.